These T cell receptor beta chains were read from a single sample in a study of early T cells in non-severe SARS-CoV-2 infection. TCRdb re-called the 5' RACE reads through MiXCR, storing one row per CDR3 protein. This sample has around 64,000 distinct CDR3 sequences, with roughly 12% found just once. Sequencing used whole blood, obtained at baseline. The receptor set was obtained from an adult who was a healthcare worker with PCR-confirmed SARS-CoV-2 infection or an uninfected control (not recorded which). The CDR3 runs from the conserved cysteine through the conserved F or W. A D gene is named only where the DNA matches it firmly. Only some rows state a clone size, as once, few, many or a class for expanded clones.

v_gene	j_gene	abundance	d_gene	CDR3aa	CDR3nt
TRBV27	TRBJ1-5	few	TRBD1	CASRLIGQGGQPQHF	TGTGCCAGCAGGTTGATTGGACAGGGTGGTCAGCCCCAGCATTTT
TRBV30	TRBJ1-1	NA	NA	CAWSVGGDTEAFF	TGTGCCTGGAGTGTAGGGGGGGACACTGAAGCTTTCTTT
TRBV6-5	TRBJ1-1	NA	NA	CASSYGGQLAGAFF	TGTGCCAGCAGTTACGGCGGCCAACTTGCAGGAGCTTTCTTT
TRBV4-3	TRBJ2-3	NA	NA	CASSLGQTTDTQYF	TGCGCCAGCAGCCTAGGACAGACCACAGATACGCAGTATTTT
TRBV6-2/TRBV6-3	TRBJ1-1	few	NA	CASSYSIGGTEAFF	TGTGCCAGCAGTTACTCGATTGGGGGAACTGAAGCTTTCTTT
TRBV7-6	TRBJ1-6	NA	NA	CASSLSPYNSPLHF	TGTGCCAGCAGCTTAAGTCCGTATAATTCACCCCTCCACTTT
TRBV29-1	TRBJ2-1	few	TRBD2	CSVGPSGRDNEQFF	TGCAGCGTGGGCCCTAGCGGGAGGGACAATGAGCAGTTCTTC
TRBV29-1	TRBJ2-7	NA	TRBD2	CSVALLAGDPYEQYF	TGCAGCGTTGCGTTACTAGCGGGAGACCCCTACGAGCAGTACTTC
TRBV5-1	TRBJ2-7	many	TRBD2	CASSLDAGGSTVEQYF	TGCGCCAGCAGCTTGGACGCCGGGGGGTCTACGGTTGAGCAGTACTTC
TRBV6-4	TRBJ1-5	many	NA	CASSDKGGNQPQHF	TGTGCCAGCAGTGACAAAGGGGGCAATCAGCCCCAGCATTTT
TRBV4-3	TRBJ2-7	few	NA	CASSQKPYSSYEQYF	TGCGCCAGCAGCCAAAAACCTTACAGCTCCTACGAGCAGTACTTC
TRBV7-9	TRBJ2-1	few	NA	CASSRVPPAGPYNEQFF	TGTGCCAGCAGCCGCGTACCTCCGGCGGGGCCATACAATGAGCAGTTCTTC
TRBV5-1	TRBJ1-1	few	TRBD1	CASSLFPDRVTEAFF	TGCGCCAGCAGCCTTTTCCCGGACAGGGTAACTGAAGCTTTCTTT
TRBV19	TRBJ2-7	few	NA	CASSQGPYEQYF	TGTGCCAGTAGCCAAGGACCTTACGAGCAGTACTTC
TRBV4-3	TRBJ2-2	NA	NA	CASSQDLLPGELFF	TGCGCCAGCAGCCAAGATCTGCTACCCGGGGAGCTGTTTTTT
TRBV20-1	TRBJ2-3	NA	TRBD2	CSARPPGGLAVPTDTQYF	TGCAGTGCTAGACCTCCGGGGGGACTAGCGGTACCCACAGATACGCAGTATTTT
TRBV5-5	TRBJ2-7	few	NA	CASSPGGSYEQYF	TGTGCCAGCAGCCCGGGGGGCAGCTACGAGCAGTACTTC
TRBV9	TRBJ2-1	NA	NA	CASSVVGRESSYNEQFF	TGTGCCAGCAGCGTAGTCGGACGGGAGAGCTCCTACAATGAGCAGTTCTTC
TRBV27	TRBJ2-7	NA	TRBD2	CASSSSGKVYEQYF	TGTGCCAGCAGTTCTAGCGGGAAAGTATACGAGCAGTACTTC
TRBV7-9	TRBJ2-7	many	TRBD2	CASSHPSGSRYEQYF	TGTGCCAGCTCTCATCCTAGCGGGAGTAGGTACGAGCAGTACTTC
TRBV4-1	TRBJ2-7	NA	TRBD2	CASSQELAGVAEQYF	TGCGCCAGCAGCCAAGAACTAGCGGGAGTAGCCGAGCAGTACTTC
TRBV12-3/TRBV12-4	TRBJ2-2	NA	NA	CATAVEGASTGELFF	TGTGCCACCGCGGTGGAAGGGGCTAGCACCGGGGAGCTGTTTTTT
TRBV2	TRBJ2-1	many	NA	CASPALAAPNEQFF	TGTGCCAGCCCTGCCCTAGCAGCCCCCAATGAGCAGTTCTTC
TRBV5-5	TRBJ2-2	NA	NA	CASSWPGAGELFF	TGTGCCAGCAGCTGGCCAGGGGCCGGGGAGCTGTTTTTT
TRBV20-1	TRBJ2-1	many	NA	CSARDLSGNEQFF	TGCAGTGCTAGAGATCTGAGCGGGAATGAGCAGTTCTTC
TRBV6-2/TRBV6-3	TRBJ1-3	few	NA	CASSQQHGNTIYF	TGTGCCAGCAGCCAACAACACGGAAACACCATATATTTT
TRBV19	TRBJ2-3	NA	NA	CASSTTGLTDTQYF	TGTGCCAGTAGTACGACAGGCCTCACAGATACGCAGTATTTT
TRBV6-6	TRBJ2-5	NA	TRBD2	CASSSARRFIAGEETQYF	TGTGCCAGCAGTTCCGCTCGACGATTCATAGCGGGAGAGGAGACCCAGTACTTC
TRBV11-2	TRBJ2-2	many	NA	CASSLLTENTGELFF	TGTGCCAGCAGCTTATTGACGGAGAACACCGGGGAGCTGTTTTTT
TRBV6-2/TRBV6-3	TRBJ2-7	NA	NA	CASRKQYF	TGTGCCAGCAGGAAGCAGTACTTC
TRBV5-1	TRBJ1-1	many	NA	CASSGRGPSLNTEAFF	TGCGCCAGCAGCGGTCGGGGACCGTCCCTGAACACTGAAGCTTTCTTT
TRBV7-2	TRBJ2-3	NA	NA	CASSLGIQFTDTQYF	TGTGCCAGCAGCTTAGGGATCCAGTTCACAGATACGCAGTATTTT
TRBV19	TRBJ2-7	few	NA	CASSIGGGSVYEQYF	TGTGCCAGTAGTATAGGAGGCGGTTCCGTGTACGAGCAGTACTTC
TRBV20-1	TRBJ1-2	many	NA	CSASYRDYGYTF	TGCAGTGCTAGTTATCGAGACTATGGCTACACCTTC
TRBV5-4	TRBJ1-1	NA	TRBD1	CASSIRDRDVLAEAFF	TGTGCCAGCAGCATCCGGGACAGGGACGTGTTGGCTGAAGCTTTCTTT
TRBV7-7	TRBJ2-2	many	NA	CASSWGSGSPGELFF	TGTGCTAGCAGCTGGGGCTCAGGGTCACCCGGGGAGCTGTTTTTT
TRBV29-1	TRBJ1-2	NA	TRBD1	CRDRGLYGYTF	TGCAGAGACAGGGGGCTATATGGCTACACCTTC
TRBV5-5	TRBJ1-2	NA	NA	CASSSTELPYGYTF	TGTGCCAGCAGCTCGACAGAACTGCCCTATGGCTACACCTTC
TRBV27	TRBJ1-5	many	NA	CASSLYDSNQPQHF	TGTGCCAGCAGTTTATACGACAGCAATCAGCCCCAGCATTTT
TRBV20-1	TRBJ2-7	NA	TRBD1	CSAEDRAGSYEQYF	TGCAGTGCTGAGGACAGGGCAGGGTCCTACGAGCAGTACTTC
TRBV12-3/TRBV12-4	TRBJ2-3	NA	TRBD2	CASSLPRETSDYTDTQYF	TGTGCCAGCAGTTTACCTAGGGAGACTAGCGACTACACAGATACGCAGTATTTT
TRBV6-2/TRBV6-3	TRBJ1-1	NA	NA	CASSYDANTEAFF	TGTGCCAGCAGTTACGATGCAAACACTGAAGCTTTCTTT
TRBV7-8	TRBJ2-7	NA	TRBD2	CASSLVGGRAYEQYF	TGTGCCAGCAGCTTAGTTGGCGGGAGGGCCTACGAGCAGTACTTC
TRBV19	TRBJ2-2	few	NA	CALLANGELFF	TGTGCTCTCCTGGCAAACGGGGAGCTGTTTTTT
TRBV28	TRBJ2-1	few	TRBD2	CASSSNRLLAGGSYNEQFF	TGTGCCAGCAGTTCTAACCGACTACTAGCGGGGGGCTCCTACAATGAGCAGTTCTTC
TRBV6-2/TRBV6-3	TRBJ2-7	once	TRBD2	CASSYGTSGIDEQYF	TGTGCCAGCAGTTACGGGACTAGCGGGATAGACGAGCAGTACTTC
TRBV19	TRBJ2-1	few	NA	CASSIVGTHNEQFF	TGTGCCAGTAGTATAGTTGGGACACACAATGAGCAGTTCTTC
TRBV7-9	TRBJ2-7	NA	NA	CASRPDSYEQYF	TGTGCCAGCAGACCGGATTCCTACGAGCAGTACTTC
TRBV3-1	TRBJ2-7	few	NA	CASSLGRDFSYEQYF	TGTGCCAGCAGCCTTGGCAGGGATTTCTCCTACGAGCAGTACTTC
TRBV6-2/TRBV6-3	TRBJ1-5	NA	NA	CASKGSSNQPQHF	TGTGCCAGCAAGGGGAGCAGCAATCAGCCCCAGCATTTT
TRBV10-3	TRBJ1-1	NA	NA	CAISEPAGRQGNTEAFF	TGTGCCATCAGTGAGCCCGCAGGACGCCAGGGAAACACTGAAGCTTTCTTT
TRBV28	TRBJ2-5	few	NA	CASSLDRILQETQYF	TGTGCCAGCAGTTTAGACAGAATACTACAAGAGACCCAGTACTTC
TRBV19	TRBJ1-2	NA	NA	CASSFGANYGYTF	TGTGCCAGTAGCTTTGGGGCTAACTATGGCTACACCTTC
TRBV6-6	TRBJ1-1	many	NA	CASSPPGEAFF	TGTGCCAGCAGCCCCCCGGGGGAAGCTTTCTTT